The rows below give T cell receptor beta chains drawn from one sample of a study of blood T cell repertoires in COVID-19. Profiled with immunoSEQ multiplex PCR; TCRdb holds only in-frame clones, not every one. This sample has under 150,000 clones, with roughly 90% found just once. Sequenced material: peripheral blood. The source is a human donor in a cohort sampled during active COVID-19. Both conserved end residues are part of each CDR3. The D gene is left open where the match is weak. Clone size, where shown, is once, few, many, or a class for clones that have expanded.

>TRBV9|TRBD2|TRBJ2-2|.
TGTGCCAGCAGCGCCGGGGGGAGAGGGCGGTTAACCGGGGAGCTGTTTTTT
CASSAGGRGRLTGELFF
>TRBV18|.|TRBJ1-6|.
TGTGCCAGCTCACCTCTCTTCGACAGTTCGTATTCACCCCTCCACTTT
CASSPLFDSSYSPLHF
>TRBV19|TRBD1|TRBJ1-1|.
TGTGCCAGTTTTCCCGGGTGGACAGGGGTGAACACTGAAGCTTTCTTT
CASFPGWTGVNTEAFF
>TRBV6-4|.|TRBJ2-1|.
TGTGCCAGCAGCCGAATAGCGGCTAGCTCCTACAATGAGCAGTTCTTC
CASSRIAASSYNEQFF
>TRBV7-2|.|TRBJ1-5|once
TGTGCCAGCAGCTCCTGGGACATCGCCACCAGCCCAAATCAGCCCCAGCATTTT
CASSSWDIATSPNQPQHF
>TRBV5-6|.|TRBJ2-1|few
TGTGCCAGCAGCATATACAATGAGCAGTTCTTC
CASSIYNEQFF
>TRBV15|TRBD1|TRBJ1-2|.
TGTGCCACCAGCAGAGAAAACAGGGGGTATGGCTACACCTTC
CATSRENRGYGYTF
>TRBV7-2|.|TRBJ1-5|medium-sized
TGTGCCAGCAGCTTAGGCGGGGCAGGCCGGGAGCCCCAGCATTTT
CASSLGGAGREPQHF
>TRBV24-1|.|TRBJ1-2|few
TGTGCCACCAGTGACCCTAACAGGGACGGCTACACCTTC
CATSDPNRDGYTF
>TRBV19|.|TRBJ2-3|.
TGTGCCAGTAGTTCTCAAGGACAAACAGATACGCAGTATTTT
CASSSQGQTDTQYF
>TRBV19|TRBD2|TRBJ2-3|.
TGTGCCAGTAGTATAGGAGCGGGAGACACAGATACGCAGTATTTT
CASSIGAGDTDTQYF
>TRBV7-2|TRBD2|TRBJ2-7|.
TGTGCCAGCAGCCCCCTAGCGGGAGGCCGCTCCTACGAGCAGTACTTC
CASSPLAGGRSYEQYF
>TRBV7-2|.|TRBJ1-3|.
TGTGCCAGCAGCTTAGGGGCAGGGGTTCTGTCCGGAAACACCATATATTTT
CASSLGAGVLSGNTIYF
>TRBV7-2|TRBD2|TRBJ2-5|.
TGTGCCAGCAGCTTATCGCCTAGCGGGAGGGCTGGGGAGACCCAGTACTTC
CASSLSPSGRAGETQYF
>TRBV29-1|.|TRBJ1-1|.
TGCAGCGTTGAGTACAGTCCGACTGAAGCTTTCTTT
CSVEYSPTEAFF
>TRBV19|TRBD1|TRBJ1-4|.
TGTGCCAGTAGCGAGACAGGGGGCGCCCCCGTGGAGGAAAAACTGTTTTTT
CASSETGGAPVEEKLFF
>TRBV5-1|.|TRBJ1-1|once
TGCGCCAGCAGCTTGGCAGGGCATGGTAGTACTGAAGCTTTCTTT
CASSLAGHGSTEAFF
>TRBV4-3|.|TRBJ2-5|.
TGCGCCAGCAGCCGCTCCCTAGCTGTATCCAGCCGGACCCAGTACTTC
CASSRSLAVSSRTQYF
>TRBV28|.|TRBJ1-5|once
TGTGCCAGCACCAGACAGGTCAATCAGCCCCAGCATTTT
CASTRQVNQPQHF
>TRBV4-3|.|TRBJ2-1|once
TGCGCCAGCAGCCAAGATTCCCCGGGGGACAATGAGCAGTTCTTC
CASSQDSPGDNEQFF
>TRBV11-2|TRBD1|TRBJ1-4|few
TGTGCCAGCAGCTTTCTGGGGCAGGGGGATGAAAAACTGTTTTTT
CASSFLGQGDEKLFF
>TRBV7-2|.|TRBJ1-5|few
TGTGCCAGCAGCTTGGCCTTAGGGGGGGCTGGCAATCAGCCCCAGCATTTT
CASSLALGGAGNQPQHF
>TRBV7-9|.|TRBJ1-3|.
TGTGCCAGCAGCGTAACAGGATCACTCTCTGGAAACACCATATATTTT
CASSVTGSLSGNTIYF
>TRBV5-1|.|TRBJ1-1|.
TGCGCCAGCAGCTTGGTTTGGGGGGGCGCAGACACCGAAGCTTTCTTT
CASSLVWGGADTEAFF
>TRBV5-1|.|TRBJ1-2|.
TGCGCCAGCAGCGCCCGGCAAGCGGGGGGCTATGGCTACACCTTC
CASSARQAGGYGYTF
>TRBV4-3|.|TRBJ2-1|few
TGCGCCAGCAGCCAAGTTTACCCCCCAGGGGTCAATGAGCAGTTCTTC
CASSQVYPPGVNEQFF
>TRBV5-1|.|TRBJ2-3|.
TGCGCCAGCAGCTTACAGTTTCCTAGCACAGATACGCAGTATTTT
CASSLQFPSTDTQYF
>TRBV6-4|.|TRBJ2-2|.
TGTGCCAGCAGTCCCCAGGCGAGGGGGACCGGGGAGCTGTTTTTT
CASSPQARGTGELFF
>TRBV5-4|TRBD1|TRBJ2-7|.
TGTGCCAGCAGCTATGCTGACAGGGACGAGCAGTACTTC
CASSYADRDEQYF
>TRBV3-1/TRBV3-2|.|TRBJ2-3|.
TGTGCCAGCAGCCTAACAGATACGCAGTATTTT
CASSLTDTQYF
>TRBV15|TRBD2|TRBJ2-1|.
TGTGCCACCAGCAGCGAGCGGGGGATTAATGAGCAGTTCTTC
CATSSERGINEQFF
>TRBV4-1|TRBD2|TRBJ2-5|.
TGCGCCAGCAGCCAAGATCGGAGCGGGGGGTTACAAGAGACCCAGTACTTC
CASSQDRSGGLQETQYF
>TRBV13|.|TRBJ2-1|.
TGTGCCAGCAGCTTAGATGAGAATTTAAATGAGCAGTTCTTC
CASSLDENLNEQFF
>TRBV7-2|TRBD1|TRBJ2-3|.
TGTGCCAGCAGCTTAGACAGGGGGCACACAGATACGCAGTATTTT
CASSLDRGHTDTQYF
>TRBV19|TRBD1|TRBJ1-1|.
TGTGCCAGTAGGTTAGAGGGGGCCGAAGCTTTCTTT
CASRLEGAEAFF
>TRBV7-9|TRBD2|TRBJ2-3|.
TGTGCCAGCAGCTTAGCCGGGAGGACAGATACGCAGTATTTT
CASSLAGRTDTQYF
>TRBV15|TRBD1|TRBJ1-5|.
TGTGCCACCAGCTCATTAACCGGGACAGGGGGCGCCAGGAGCAATCAGCCCCAGCATTTT
CATSSLTGTGGARSNQPQHF
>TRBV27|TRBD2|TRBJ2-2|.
TGTGCCAGCAGTCCCACTAGCGGGGGGACCGGGGAGCTGTTTTTT
CASSPTSGGTGELFF
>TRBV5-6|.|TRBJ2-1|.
TGTGCCAGCAGCTCGACCCACAGGGAACAGGAGTTCTTC
CASSSTHREQEFF
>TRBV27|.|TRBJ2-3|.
TGTGCCACCTCCCTAGCGACTAGCACAGATACGCAGTATTTT
CATSLATSTDTQYF
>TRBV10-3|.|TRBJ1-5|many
TGTGCCATCAGTGAGTCGGTGGAGGGCAATCAGCCCCAGCATTTT
CAISESVEGNQPQHF
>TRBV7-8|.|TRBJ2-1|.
TGTGCCAGCAGACCTACAGGGTCCCCCTACAATGAGCAGTTCTTC
CASRPTGSPYNEQFF
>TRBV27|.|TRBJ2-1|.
TGTGCCAGCAGTTTAAGTGGGAGGCGGTACAATGAGCAGTTCTTC
CASSLSGRRYNEQFF
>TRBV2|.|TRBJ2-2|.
TGTGCCAGCAGGAGGGAACAGGGGAACACCGGGGAGCTGTTTTTT
CASRREQGNTGELFF
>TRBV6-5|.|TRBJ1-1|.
TGTGCCAGCAGTTACGAACCTGAGACAGTGAACACTGAAGCTTTCTTT
CASSYEPETVNTEAFF
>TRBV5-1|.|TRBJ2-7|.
TGCGCCAGCAGCTTGGAGTTGGTACAGGGAAGCTCCTACGAGCAGTACTTC
CASSLELVQGSSYEQYF
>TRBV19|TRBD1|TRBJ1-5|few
TGTGCCAGTAGGGGACAGGAGAATAGCAATCAGCCCCAGCATTTT
CASRGQENSNQPQHF
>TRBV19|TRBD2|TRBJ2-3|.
TGTGCCAGTAGTATGGGCCTAGCGGGAGCCGGCACAGATACGCAGTATTTT
CASSMGLAGAGTDTQYF
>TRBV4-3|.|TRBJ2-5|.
TGCGCCAGCAGCCAAGGCCCCCATGGCGGTAACCAAGAGACCCAGTACTTC
CASSQGPHGGNQETQYF
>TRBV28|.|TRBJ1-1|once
TGTGCCAGCAGTTACGGGGGGCCTCGTAGGAACACTGAAGCTTTCTTT
CASSYGGPRRNTEAFF
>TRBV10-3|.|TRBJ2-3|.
TGTGCCATCAGCAAGCACGCGGGCGGCCCTTGGGCAGATACGCAGTATTTT
CAISKHAGGPWADTQYF
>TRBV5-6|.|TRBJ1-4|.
TGTGCCAGCGCGGACTCGGCCCCTAATGAAAAACTGTTTTTT
CASADSAPNEKLFF
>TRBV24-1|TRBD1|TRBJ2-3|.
TGTGCCACCAGTGGGCCCGGGACAGGGGGCCCAGATACGCAGTATTTT
CATSGPGTGGPDTQYF
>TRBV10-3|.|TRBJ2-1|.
TGTGCCATCAGGGACCTAGCGCCAACCAACAATGAGCAGTTCTTC
CAIRDLAPTNNEQFF
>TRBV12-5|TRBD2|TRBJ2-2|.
TGTGCTAGTGGTTTGGTACGGGCTAGCGGGGTCGGGGAGCTGTTTTTT
CASGLVRASGVGELFF